Listed below are T cell receptor beta chains from one sample, sequenced in a study of blood T cells in healthy people across ages. A single record per CDR3 protein comes from TCRdb applying MiXCR to the 5' RACE reads. The top ten clones hold less than 2.5% of a sample with under 2,000,000 distinct CDR3 sequences, 40% to 55% of them seen once. Sequencing was done on a sample of blood. These receptors were collected from a woman aged 40 to 50 in good health. The CDR3 runs from the conserved cysteine through the conserved F or W. Each record gives: V gene, J gene, clone size, CDR3 length, D gene, CDR3 protein, CDR3 DNA. D genes are given only for firm matches. Clone size is stated in some rows and not others, as once, few, many or a class when expanded.

>TRBV15|TRBJ2-1|many|15|-
CATSRGEAGYNEQFF
TGTGCCACCAGCAGAGGGGAGGCCGGGTACAATGAGCAGTTCTTC
>TRBV27|TRBJ1-5|-|13|-
CASREGPRQPQHF
TGTGCCAGCAGGGAGGGTCCGCGCCAGCCCCAGCATTTT
>TRBV6-1|TRBJ1-2|few|10|-
CASAAGIYTF
TGTGCCAGCGCAGCCGGAATCTACACCTTC
>TRBV9|TRBJ2-7|-|15|TRBD1
CASSVGGQAPYEQYF
TGTGCCAGCAGCGTAGGAGGACAGGCCCCCTACGAGCAGTACTTC
>TRBV3-1|TRBJ2-5|-|17|-
CASSHRRGLGVQETQYF
TGTGCCAGCAGCCACAGGAGGGGCCTAGGGGTACAAGAGACCCAGTACTTC
>TRBV10-3|TRBJ2-7|-|13|-
CAIRPRGSYEQYF
TGTGCCATCAGGCCTCGGGGTTCCTACGAGCAGTACTTC
>TRBV7-9|TRBJ2-7|-|12|-
CASSLFGGQVYF
TGTGCCAGCAGCTTATTCGGGGGGCAAGTGTACTTC
>TRBV6-6|TRBJ1-5|-|16|TRBD1
CASSAWGGTGDQPQHF
TGTGCCAGCAGCGCATGGGGGGGGACAGGGGACCAGCCCCAGCATTTT
>TRBV12-3/TRBV12-4|TRBJ1-4|-|13|-
CASSLAGNEKLFF
TGTGCCAGCAGTTTAGCGGGGAATGAAAAACTGTTTTTT
>TRBV4-3|TRBJ2-1|-|14|TRBD1
CASSQERGRNEQFF
TGCGCCAGCAGCCAAGAAAGGGGGCGGAATGAGCAGTTCTTC
>TRBV7-8|TRBJ2-3|-|15|-
CASSYELGLTDTQYF
TGTGCCAGCAGCTACGAACTAGGCCTCACAGATACGCAGTATTTT
>TRBV20-1|TRBJ2-5|-|13|-
CSAPPLGRGTQYF
TGCAGTGCTCCCCCTCTAGGACGCGGGACCCAGTACTTC
>TRBV12-3/TRBV12-4|TRBJ1-5|-|15|-
CASSLVGAGGVPQHF
TGTGCCAGCAGTTTAGTGGGGGCCGGTGGGGTGCCCCAGCATTTT
>TRBV7-2|TRBJ2-1|-|18|TRBD2
CASSYGLAGGTAYNEQFF
TGTGCCAGCAGCTACGGACTAGCGGGGGGGACCGCCTACAATGAGCAGTTCTTC
>TRBV6-5|TRBJ1-2|-|15|-
CASSTTGSASYGYTF
TGTGCCAGCAGTACAACAGGGAGCGCCAGCTATGGCTACACCTTC
>TRBV25-1|TRBJ2-7|-|13|-
CASCPGDTYEQYF
TGTGCCAGCTGCCCGGGTGATACCTACGAGCAGTACTTC
>TRBV20-1|TRBJ2-5|-|16|TRBD2
CSAINAGGPFKETQYF
TGCAGTGCTATCAATGCGGGGGGGCCCTTTAAAGAGACCCAGTACTTC
>TRBV29-1|TRBJ1-2|-|15|-
CSVRTPGTFNYGYTF
TGCAGCGTGAGGACCCCAGGGACCTTTAACTATGGCTACACCTTC
>TRBV5-1|TRBJ2-6|-|17|TRBD1
CASSSGTGPAGANVLTF
TGCGCCAGCAGCTCCGGGACAGGGCCCGCTGGGGCCAACGTCCTGACTTTC
>TRBV25-1|TRBJ1-4|few|13|-
CASSQQEGEKLFF
TGTGCCAGCAGTCAACAGGAGGGTGAAAAACTGTTTTTT
>TRBV4-2|TRBJ2-7|-|19|TRBD2
CASSRAGTSGINFSYEQYF
TGTGCCAGCAGCCGCGCCGGGACTAGCGGGATAAATTTTTCCTACGAGCAGTACTTC